This T cell receptor beta chain is from a study of blood T cell repertoires in COVID-19. Sequenced by immunoSEQ multiplex PCR; TCRdb stores in-frame clones only, minus some. The sample comprises about 410,000 clones, roughly 90% of which are singletons, and approximately 1.5% rests with the top ten. The V gene's germline CDR1 is SGDLS and CDR2 YYNGEE. This CDR3 region has 14 residues. V shed 6 bases, J shed 1 base, and the junction held 5 bases outside the gene matches. The V and J genes are TRBV9 and TRBJ1-1; TRBD1 matches at 8 bases. Material for sequencing was peripheral blood. The receptor comes from a woman aged 40 to 55 with COVID-19, enrolled during active disease. The CDR3, as DNA: TGTGCCAGCACCGCAGGGGGCGAGAACACTGAAGCTTTCTTT. Encoded protein: CASTAGGENTEAFF.